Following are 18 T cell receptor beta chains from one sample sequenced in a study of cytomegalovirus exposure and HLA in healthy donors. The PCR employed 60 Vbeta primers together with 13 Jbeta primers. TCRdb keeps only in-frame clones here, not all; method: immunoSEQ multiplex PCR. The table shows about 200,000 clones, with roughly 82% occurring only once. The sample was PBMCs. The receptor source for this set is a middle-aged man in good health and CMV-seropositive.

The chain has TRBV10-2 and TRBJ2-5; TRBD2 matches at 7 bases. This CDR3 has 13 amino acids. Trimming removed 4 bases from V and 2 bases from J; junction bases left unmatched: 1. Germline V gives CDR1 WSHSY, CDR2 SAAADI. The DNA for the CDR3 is TGCGCCAGCAGTGGGACTAGTCAAGAGACCCAGTACTTC. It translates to CASSGTSQETQYF.

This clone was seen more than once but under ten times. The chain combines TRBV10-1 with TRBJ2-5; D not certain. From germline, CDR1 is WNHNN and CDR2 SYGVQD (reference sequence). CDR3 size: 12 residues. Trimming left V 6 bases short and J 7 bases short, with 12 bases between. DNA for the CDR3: TGCGCCAGCAGCAGCGATTTAGGGACCCAGTACTTC. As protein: CASSSDLGTQYF.

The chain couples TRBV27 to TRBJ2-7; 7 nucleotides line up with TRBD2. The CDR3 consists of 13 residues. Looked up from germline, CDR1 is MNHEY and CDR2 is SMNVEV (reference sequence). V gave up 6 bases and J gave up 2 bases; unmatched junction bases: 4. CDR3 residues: CASRLAGTYEQYF. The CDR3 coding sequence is TGTGCCAGCAGGTTAGCGGGCACCTACGAGCAGTACTTC.

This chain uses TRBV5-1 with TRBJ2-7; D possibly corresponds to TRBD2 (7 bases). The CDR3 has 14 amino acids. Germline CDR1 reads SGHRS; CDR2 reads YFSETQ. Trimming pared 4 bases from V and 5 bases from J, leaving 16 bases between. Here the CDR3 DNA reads TGCGCCAGCAGCCAAGGGGGGGTTAGGGACGAGCAGTACTTC. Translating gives CASSQGGVRDEQYF.

The DNA for the CDR3 is TGTGCCAGCAGGGGGGACAGGGGAGCCTACGAGCAGTACTTC. Its protein product is CASRGDRGAYEQYF. The chain is built from TRBV6-5 and TRBJ2-7, with 10 bases lining up with TRBD1. With 6 bases clipped from V and 2 bases from J, the junction kept 4 bases outside the gene matches. Germline-derived CDR1 and CDR2 are MNHEY and SVGAGI. This CDR3 has 14 amino acids.

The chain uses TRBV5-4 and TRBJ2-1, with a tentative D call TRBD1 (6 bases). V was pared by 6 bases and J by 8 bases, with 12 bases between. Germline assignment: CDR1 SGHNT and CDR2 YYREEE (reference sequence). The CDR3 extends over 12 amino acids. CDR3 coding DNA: TGTGCCAGCATCAGTGGGGGCGATGAGCAGTTCTTC. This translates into CASISGGDEQFF.

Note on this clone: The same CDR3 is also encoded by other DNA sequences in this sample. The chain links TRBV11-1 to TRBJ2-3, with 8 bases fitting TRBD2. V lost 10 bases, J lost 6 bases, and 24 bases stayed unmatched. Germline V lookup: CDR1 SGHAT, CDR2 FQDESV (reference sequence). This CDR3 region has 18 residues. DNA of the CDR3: TGTGCCACCAAGCCCTTTATTCGCCAAGCGGGAGCGGGGGATACGCAGTATTTT. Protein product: CATKPFIRQAGAGDTQYF.

The CDR3 here is CASSLAGVREQFF. As DNA, the CDR3 is TGCGCCAGCAGCTTGGCCGGGGTACGGGAGCAGTTCTTC. The gene calls are TRBV5-1 and TRBJ2-1; D possibly corresponds to TRBD2 (5 bases). CDR3 length: 13 amino acids. V gave up 0 bases and J gave up 10 bases, with 11 bases separating them. Germline CDR1 is SGHRS and CDR2 is YFSETQ.

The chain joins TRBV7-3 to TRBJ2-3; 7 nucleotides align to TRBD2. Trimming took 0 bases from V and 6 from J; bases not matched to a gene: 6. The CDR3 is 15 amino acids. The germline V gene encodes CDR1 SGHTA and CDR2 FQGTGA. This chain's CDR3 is CASSLTGLPRDTQYF. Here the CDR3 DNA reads TGTGCCAGCAGCTTAACGGGACTACCTCGGGATACGCAGTATTTT.

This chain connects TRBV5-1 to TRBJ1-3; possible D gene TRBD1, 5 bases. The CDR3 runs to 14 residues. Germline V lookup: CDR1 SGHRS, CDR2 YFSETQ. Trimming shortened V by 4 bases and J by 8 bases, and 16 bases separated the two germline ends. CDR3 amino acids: CASSPRQGGDTIYF. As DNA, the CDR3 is TGCGCCAGCAGCCCGAGGCAGGGTGGTGACACCATATATTTT.

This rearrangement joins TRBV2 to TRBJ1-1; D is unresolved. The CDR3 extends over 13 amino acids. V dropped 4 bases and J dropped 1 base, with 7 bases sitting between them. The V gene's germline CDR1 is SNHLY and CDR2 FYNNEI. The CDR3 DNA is TGTGCCAGCAGTGTAGAGGAGAACACTGAAGCTTTCTTT. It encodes CASSVEENTEAFF. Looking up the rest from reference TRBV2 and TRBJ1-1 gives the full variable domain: EPEVTQTPSHQVTQMGQEVILRCVPISNHLYFYWYRQILGQKVEFLVSFYNNEISEKSEIFDDQFSVERPDGSNFTLKIRSTKLEDSAMYFCASSVEENTEAFFGQGTRLTVV.

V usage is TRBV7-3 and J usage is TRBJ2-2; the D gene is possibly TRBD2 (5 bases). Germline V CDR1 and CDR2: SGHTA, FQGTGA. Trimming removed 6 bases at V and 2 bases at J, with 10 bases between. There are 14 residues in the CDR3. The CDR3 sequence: CASSSDFNTGELFF. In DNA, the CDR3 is TGTGCCAGCAGTTCGGACTTTAACACCGGGGAGCTGTTTTTT.

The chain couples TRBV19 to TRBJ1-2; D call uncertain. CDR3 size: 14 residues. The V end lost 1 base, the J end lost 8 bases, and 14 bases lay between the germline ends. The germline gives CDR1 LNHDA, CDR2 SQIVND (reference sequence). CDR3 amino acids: CASSIGLDIFGYTF. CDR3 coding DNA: TGTGCCAGTAGTATAGGCCTCGACATATTCGGCTACACCTTC.

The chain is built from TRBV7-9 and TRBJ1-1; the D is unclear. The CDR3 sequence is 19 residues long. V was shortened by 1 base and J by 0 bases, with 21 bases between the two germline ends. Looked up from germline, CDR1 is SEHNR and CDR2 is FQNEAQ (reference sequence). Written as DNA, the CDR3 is TGTGCCAGCAGCTTAGGCCCGGCCGGGAAAAACCCCTTGAACACTGAAGCTTTCTTT. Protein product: CASSLGPAGKNPLNTEAFF.

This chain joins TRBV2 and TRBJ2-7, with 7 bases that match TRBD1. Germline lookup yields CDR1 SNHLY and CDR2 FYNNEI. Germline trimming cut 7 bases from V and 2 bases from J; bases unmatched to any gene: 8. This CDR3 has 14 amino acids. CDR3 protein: CASKGRDSTYEQYF. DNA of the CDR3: TGTGCCAGCAAGGGCCGGGACAGCACCTACGAGCAGTACTTC.

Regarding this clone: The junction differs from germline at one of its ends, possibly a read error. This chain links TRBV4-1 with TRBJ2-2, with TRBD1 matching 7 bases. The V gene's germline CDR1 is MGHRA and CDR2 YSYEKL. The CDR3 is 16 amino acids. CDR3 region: CASTQEGAENTGELFF. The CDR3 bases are TGCGCCAGCACCCAAGAGGGGGCTGAGAACACCGGGGAGCTGTTTTTT.

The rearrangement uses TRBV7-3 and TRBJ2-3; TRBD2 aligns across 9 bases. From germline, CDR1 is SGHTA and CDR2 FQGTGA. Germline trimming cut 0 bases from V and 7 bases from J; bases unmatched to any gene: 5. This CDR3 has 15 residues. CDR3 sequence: CASSLTSGSSNTQYF. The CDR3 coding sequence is TGTGCCAGCAGCTTAACTAGCGGGAGCTCTAATACGCAGTATTTT.

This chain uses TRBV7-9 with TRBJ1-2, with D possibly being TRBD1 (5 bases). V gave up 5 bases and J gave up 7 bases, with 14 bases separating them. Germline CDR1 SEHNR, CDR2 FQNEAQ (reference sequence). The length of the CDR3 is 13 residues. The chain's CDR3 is CASSRDGGGGYTF. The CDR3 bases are TGTGCCAGCAGCCGCGATGGGGGGGGTGGCTACACCTTC.